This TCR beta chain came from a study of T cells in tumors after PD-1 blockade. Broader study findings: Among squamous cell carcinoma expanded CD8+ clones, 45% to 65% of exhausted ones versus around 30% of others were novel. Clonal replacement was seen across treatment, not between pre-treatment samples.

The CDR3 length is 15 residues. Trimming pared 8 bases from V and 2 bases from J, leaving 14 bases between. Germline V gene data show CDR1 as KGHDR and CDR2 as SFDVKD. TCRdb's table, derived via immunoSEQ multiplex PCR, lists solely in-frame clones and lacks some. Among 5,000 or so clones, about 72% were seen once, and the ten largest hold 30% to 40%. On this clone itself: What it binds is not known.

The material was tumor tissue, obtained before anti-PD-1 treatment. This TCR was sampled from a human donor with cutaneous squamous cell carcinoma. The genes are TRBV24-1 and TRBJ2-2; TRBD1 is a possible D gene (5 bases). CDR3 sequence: CATKGSGQNTGELFF. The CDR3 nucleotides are TGTGCCACCAAGGGCTCCGGACAAAACACCGGGGAGCTGTTTTTT.